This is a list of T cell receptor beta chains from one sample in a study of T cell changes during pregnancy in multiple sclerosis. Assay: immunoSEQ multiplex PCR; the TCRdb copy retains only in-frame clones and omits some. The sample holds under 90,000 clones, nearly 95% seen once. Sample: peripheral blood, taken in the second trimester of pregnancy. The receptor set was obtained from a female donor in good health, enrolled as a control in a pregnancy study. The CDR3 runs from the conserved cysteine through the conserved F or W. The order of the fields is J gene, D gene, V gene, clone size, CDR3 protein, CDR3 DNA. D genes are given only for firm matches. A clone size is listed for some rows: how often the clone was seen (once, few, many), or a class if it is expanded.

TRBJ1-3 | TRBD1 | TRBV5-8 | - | CASSPGTGQIGDTIYF | TGTGCCAGCAGCCCGGGGACAGGACAAATCGGGGACACCATATATTTT
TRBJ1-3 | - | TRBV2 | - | CATRQTGNTIYF | TGTGCCACCAGACAGACTGGAAACACCATATATTTT
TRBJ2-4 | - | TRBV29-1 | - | CSVEDQYSKNIQYF | TGCAGCGTTGAAGATCAGTACAGCAAAAACATTCAGTACTTC
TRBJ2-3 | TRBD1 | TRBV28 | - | CASSLGQGSTDTQYF | TGTGCCAGCAGTTTGGGACAGGGAAGCACAGATACGCAGTATTTT
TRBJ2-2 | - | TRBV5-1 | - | CASNRDGQGNTGELFF | TGCGCCAGCAACCGAGATGGGCAGGGGAACACCGGGGAGCTGTTTTTT
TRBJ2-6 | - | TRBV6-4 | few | CASSDSGQGSSGANVLTF | TGTGCCAGCAGTGACTCGGGGCAGGGGAGCTCTGGGGCCAACGTCCTGACTTTC
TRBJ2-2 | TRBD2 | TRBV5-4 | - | CASSNLAGGYTGELFF | TGTGCCAGCAGCAATCTAGCGGGAGGGTACACCGGGGAGCTGTTTTTT
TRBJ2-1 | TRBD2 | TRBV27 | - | CASSPRLAGGHSDNEQFF | TGTGCCAGCAGTCCCCGACTAGCGGGAGGGCACTCAGACAATGAGCAGTTCTTC
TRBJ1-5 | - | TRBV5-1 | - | CASSLIGGEPQHF | TGCGCCAGCAGCTTGATAGGGGGGGAGCCCCAGCATTTT
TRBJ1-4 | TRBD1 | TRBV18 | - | CASSPPGQGNEKLFF | TGTGCCAGCTCACCACCCGGACAGGGCAATGAAAAACTGTTTTTT
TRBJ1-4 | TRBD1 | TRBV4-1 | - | CASSLRTGGGDNEKLFF | TGCGCCAGCAGCCTTCGGACAGGGGGGGGCGATAATGAAAAACTGTTTTTT
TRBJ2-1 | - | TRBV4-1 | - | CASSQDEGRNEQFF | TGCGCCAGCAGCCAAGATGAGGGGAGGAATGAGCAGTTCTTC
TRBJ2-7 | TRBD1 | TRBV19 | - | CASSPGQGAYEQYF | TGTGCCAGTAGTCCCGGACAGGGGGCATACGAGCAGTACTTC
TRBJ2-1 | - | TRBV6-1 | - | CASSPRGGDEQFF | TGTGCCAGCAGCCCCCGAGGAGGCGATGAGCAGTTCTTC
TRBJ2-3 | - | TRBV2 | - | CASLTEKTVDTQYF | TGTGCCAGCCTGACCGAGAAGACAGTAGATACGCAGTATTTT
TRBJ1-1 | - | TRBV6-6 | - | CASSPPGTEAFF | TGTGCCAGCAGTCCTCCAGGCACTGAAGCTTTCTTT
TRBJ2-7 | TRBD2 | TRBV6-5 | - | CASSYGTNEQYF | TGTGCCAGCAGTTACGGGACTAACGAGCAGTACTTC
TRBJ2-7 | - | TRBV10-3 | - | CAIGRVSLGEQYF | TGTGCCATCGGCAGGGTATCTCTTGGCGAGCAGTACTTC
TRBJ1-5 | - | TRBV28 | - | CASGGGNYQPQHF | TGTGCCAGCGGCGGAGGGAACTATCAGCCCCAGCATTTT